The next 20 T cell receptor beta chains were all read from a single sample in a study of brain T cells in children with intractable seizures (dated by TCRdb to about 2021). The meaning of the sample's time point label: resected brain tissue, or blood drawn just prior to surgery. The protocol used for the library was the immunoSEQ multiplex PCR assay. The clones in this table, taken by TCRdb from immuneACCESS, are in-frame only. Not every clone is retained; where verified, under half of the shortfall comes from an unresolved V gene, and the cause of the rest is unknown. In this sample the table shows 88,000 or so clones, approximately 89% of which occur a single time. The ten largest make up about 23% of the sample. The specimen was peripheral blood, collected at surgery. These receptors all come from a girl aged 2 to 10 with Rasmussen encephalitis and intractable seizures.

The chain combines TRBV6-2 or TRBV6-3 with TRBJ2-6; D gene ambiguous. Trimming stripped 0 bases from V and 3 bases from J, with 0 bases between. CDR3 length: 13 residues. The germline CDR1 and CDR2 sequences are MNHEY and SVGEGT. CDR3 residues: CASSYSGANVLTF. CDR3 sequence (DNA): TGTGCCAGCAGTTACTCTGGGGCCAACGTCCTGACTTTC.

The chain joins TRBV30 to TRBJ1-1; no clear D gene. Trimming took off 0 bases at V and 0 bases at J, with 5 bases between the two ends. CDR1 is GTSNPN and CDR2 is SVGIG in the germline V gene (reference sequence). The CDR3 length is 13 residues. DNA of the CDR3: TGTGCCTGGAGTGTACGTGTGAACACTGAAGCTTTCTTT. Translated, it gives CAWSVRVNTEAFF.

The V and J genes are TRBV5-3 and TRBJ2-7; 9 bases are a match to TRBD2. TRBV5-3 is an open reading frame whose function is uncertain. V lost 4 bases, J lost 4 bases, and 9 bases stayed unmatched. The length of the CDR3 is 15 residues. CDR3 region: CARSGEAGGPYEQYF. The CDR3 nucleotides are TGTGCCAGAAGCGGCGAAGCGGGGGGTCCTTACGAGCAGTACTTC.

The chain combines TRBV7-3 with TRBJ2-7; 9 positions agree with TRBD2. Germline CDR1 and CDR2: SGHTA and FQGTGA. There are 14 residues in the CDR3. After removal of 3 bases from V and 5 bases from J, the junction contained 5 bases not matched to a gene. The CDR3 protein is CASSLGTSIDEQYF. Here the CDR3 DNA reads TGTGCCAGCAGCTTGGGGACTAGCATCGACGAGCAGTACTTC.

V usage is TRBV6-6 and J usage is TRBJ2-3, with 12 bases that match TRBD2. The CDR3 is made up of 19 amino acids. V lost 5 bases to trimming and J lost 6 bases; unmatched junction nucleotides: 18. In germline, CDR1 is MNHNY, CDR2 SVGAGI (reference sequence). In DNA form, the CDR3 reads TGTGCCAGCAGTCGGAACCTGCGGACTAGCGGGAATCCTGGGGATACGCAGTATTTT. Translating gives CASSRNLRTSGNPGDTQYF.

The chain combines TRBV7-6 with TRBJ2-2, with 7 nucleotides matching TRBD2. V shed 2 bases, J shed 5 bases, and the junction held 14 bases outside the gene matches. CDR1 is SGHVS, CDR2 FNYEAQ, per germline. The CDR3 extends over 18 amino acids. The CDR3 bases are TGTGCCAGCAGCTTAAGTTGGCCCGAGGGAGGGCTGACCGGGGAGCTGTTTTTT. This gives the protein CASSLSWPEGGLTGELFF.

The rearrangement links TRBV15 to TRBJ1-1; the D gene is possibly TRBD1 (5 bases). The CDR3 is 12 residues long. CDR1 is LNHNV and CDR2 is YYDKDF in the germline V gene (reference sequence). Trimming took off 5 bases at V and 6 bases at J, with 10 bases between the two ends. The CDR3 region is CATSAAGAEAFF. The CDR3 nucleotides are TGTGCCACCAGCGCCGCGGGGGCTGAAGCTTTCTTT.

The rearrangement joins TRBV27 to TRBJ1-1, with D unclear. The CDR3 length is 14 residues. Germline CDR1 is MNHEY and CDR2 is SMNVEV (reference sequence). V lost 1 base, J lost 2 bases, and 8 bases lay in between. For the CDR3, the DNA is TGTGCCAGCAGTTTATGGGAGAGAAACACTGAAGCTTTCTTT. Translation: CASSLWERNTEAFF.

V usage is TRBV28 and J usage is TRBJ1-4, with D unresolved. V lost 1 base and J 2 bases, leaving 5 bases between the germline ends. CDR3 length: 14 residues. CDR1 is MDHEN, CDR2 SYDVKM, per germline. The CDR3: CASSLSVTNEKLFF. The CDR3 DNA reads as TGTGCCAGCAGTTTATCCGTCACTAATGAAAAACTGTTTTTT.

This rearrangement joins TRBV19 to TRBJ2-7; D unclear. The V and J ends lost 5 bases and 3 bases respectively, with 11 bases between them. The CDR3 contains 13 residues. CDR1 LNHDA and CDR2 SQIVND come from the germline V gene (reference sequence). The CDR3 reads CASSLSILYEQYF. The CDR3 DNA reads TGTGCCAGTAGTCTTTCGATACTCTACGAGCAGTACTTC.

The chain joins TRBV9 to TRBJ2-3; TRBD1 aligns across 7 bases. The ends lost 2 bases at V and 2 bases at J; junction bases unmatched: 5. Looked up from germline, CDR1 is SGDLS and CDR2 is YYNGEE. The CDR3 extends over 15 amino acids. The CDR3 sequence: CASSVDRVNTDTQYF. The CDR3 DNA reads as TGTGCCAGCAGCGTCGACAGGGTAAACACAGATACGCAGTATTTT.

The CDR3 reads CSVQAWSTEAFF. The CDR3 nucleotides are TGCAGCGTACAGGCTTGGAGCACTGAAGCTTTCTTT. V gene TRBV29-1 combines with J gene TRBJ1-1; the D gene is possibly TRBD1 (5 bases). This CDR3 comprises 12 residues. Germline values: CDR1 SQVTM, CDR2 ANQGSEA. V shed 6 bases and J shed 4 bases, with 12 bases lying between them.

This clone was picked up one time. This rearrangement joins TRBV2 to TRBJ1-2, with TRBD1 matching over 7 bases. This CDR3 has 14 residues. CDR1 SNHLY and CDR2 FYNNEI come from the germline V gene. The J segment lost 7 bases and the V segment lost 1 base, leaving 6 bases of the junction unmatched. The CDR3 region is CASSEGEGAGGYTF. The CDR3 DNA reads TGTGCCAGCAGTGAAGGGGAGGGGGCAGGTGGCTACACCTTC.

V is TRBV30 and J is TRBJ1-4, with D possibly being TRBD1 (6 bases). V dropped 6 bases and J dropped 4 bases, with 9 bases sitting between them. CDR1 is GTSNPN, CDR2 SVGIG, per germline (reference sequence). The CDR3 length is 12 residues. The CDR3 sequence: CACQGLNEKLFF. The CDR3 DNA reads TGTGCCTGTCAGGGGCTTAATGAAAAACTGTTTTTT.

V usage is TRBV19 and J usage is TRBJ1-4; no clear D gene. V lost 3 bases to trimming and J lost 5 bases, with 13 bases between them. The germline CDR1 and CDR2 sequences are LNHDA and SQIVND (reference sequence). This CDR3 contains 15 residues. The CDR3 DNA reads TGTGCCAGTAGTATGGACGGTCGGTTGAATGAAAAACTGTTTTTT. It encodes CASSMDGRLNEKLFF. Looking up the rest from reference TRBV19 and TRBJ1-4 gives the full variable domain: DGGITQSPKYLFRKEGQNVTLSCEQNLNHDAMYWYRQDPGQGLRLIYYSQIVNDFQKGDIAEGYSVSREKKESFPLTVTSAQKNPTAFYLCASSMDGRLNEKLFFGSGTQLSVL.

The chain combines TRBV30 with TRBJ1-2, with 12 nucleotides matching TRBD1. Germline lookup yields CDR1 GTSNPN and CDR2 SVGIG (reference sequence). The CDR3 is 18 residues long. V shed 1 base and J 5 bases; nucleotides not matched to a gene: 14. CDR3 residues: CAWSEGWDRGHKGYGYTF. In DNA, the CDR3 is TGTGCCTGGAGTGAGGGGTGGGACAGGGGGCATAAGGGGTATGGCTACACCTTC.

The V and J genes are TRBV19 and TRBJ2-1; possibly TRBD2 for D (5 bases). Germline V lookup: CDR1 LNHDA, CDR2 SQIVND (reference sequence). The ends were cut back, 3 bases at V and 9 bases at J, with 6 bases in the middle. CDR3 length: 11 amino acids. The CDR3 nucleotides are TGTGCCAGTAGTATCGAGGGTGAGCAGTTCTTC. It codes for CASSIEGEQFF.

CDR3 region: CASSQSYGKTGELFF. Here the CDR3 DNA reads TGTGCCAGCAGCCAAAGTTACGGGAAAACCGGGGAGCTGTTTTTT. This chain joins TRBV3-1 (or the pseudogene TRBV3-2) and TRBJ2-2, with D possibly TRBD2 on 5 matching bases. V gave up 2 bases and J gave up 5 bases, with 12 bases separating them. CDR1 is LGHDT, CDR2 YNNKEL, per germline (reference sequence). CDR3 length equals 15 residues.

The chain carries TRBV11-2 and TRBJ2-1; D is unresolved. Per germline, CDR1 SGHAT and CDR2 FQNNGV. This CDR3 region has 13 residues. V was pared by 5 bases and J by 7 bases, with 12 bases between. This CDR3 reads CASSNSMGNEQFF. The CDR3, as DNA: TGTGCCAGCAGCAATAGCATGGGGAATGAGCAGTTCTTC.

The CDR3 sequence: CASSPYGWGWEKLFF. In DNA, the CDR3 is TGTGCCAGCAGCCCATATGGGTGGGGATGGGAAAAACTGTTTTTT. The chain combines TRBV7-9 with TRBJ1-4; D gene ambiguous. Germline assignment: CDR1 SEHNR and CDR2 FQNEAQ (reference sequence). The germline V and J ends were trimmed by 5 bases and 8 bases, with 18 bases remaining between them. The CDR3 sequence is 15 residues long.